Presented here are 18 T cell receptor beta chains from one specimen sequenced in a study of beta chain features in type 1 diabetes. Reverse transcribing all isolated RNA meant expressed TCRB transcripts were sequenced. Sequenced by immunoSEQ multiplex PCR; TCRdb stores in-frame clones only, minus some. The sample shows 970,000 or so clones, roughly a sixth of them seen only once. The source material was naive CD4+ T cells from blood. The receptors shown here come from a woman in her late teens or twenties in good health.

There are a few counts of this clone. The chain employs TRBV4-3 and TRBJ2-1; 11 bases are a match to TRBD2. Losses at the gene ends were 1 base for V and 5 bases for J; bases not matched to a gene: 4. In germline, CDR1 is LGHNA, CDR2 YSLEER. The CDR3 totals 16 residues. The CDR3 nucleotides read TGCGCCAGCAGCCAAGTGGGACTAGCGGAAAACAATGAGCAGTTCTTC. Translating gives CASSQVGLAENNEQFF.

DNA of the CDR3: TGCGCCAGCAGCTTGGTCCCGGGAAGCACAGATACGCAGTATTTT. Translated, it gives CASSLVPGSTDTQYF. The genes are TRBV5-1 and TRBJ2-3; maybe TRBD2 (5 bases). Germline CDR1 SGHRS, CDR2 YFSETQ. Trimming stripped 0 bases from V and 0 bases from J, with 8 bases between. The CDR3 loop spans 15 amino acids. The full variable domain, its missing parts supplied by reference TRBV5-1 and TRBJ2-3, is KAGVTQTPRYLIKTRGQQVTLSCSPISGHRSVSWYQQTPGQGLQFLFEYFSETQRNKGNFPGRFSGRQFSNSRSEMNVSTLELGDSALYLCASSLVPGSTDTQYFGPGTRLTVL.

The chain carries TRBV21-1 and TRBJ2-2; the DNA was not used to check the table's D call, TRBD1. TRBV21-1 is a recognized pseudogene. CDR3 length: 18 amino acids. Here the CDR3 DNA reads TGTGCCAGCAGCAAATTGGGACAGTCACTCGCGAACACCGGGGAGCTGTTTTTT. It specifies CASSKLGQSLANTGELFF.

The J gene is TRBJ2-1, the V gene TRBV28, with 9 bases that match TRBD2. CDR1 is MDHEN, CDR2 SYDVKM, per germline. The V segment lost 6 bases and the J segment 3 bases; nucleotides outside the gene matches: 6. This CDR3 has 15 residues. The CDR3 here is CASSPTSGFYNEQFF. The CDR3 nucleotides read TGTGCCAGCAGCCCAACTAGCGGGTTCTACAATGAGCAGTTCTTC.

This chain joins TRBV30 and TRBJ2-5; TRBD1 might be the D (6 bases). V dropped 4 bases and J dropped 5 bases, with 26 bases sitting between them. The CDR3 spans 17 residues. The germline V gene has CDR1 GTSNPN and CDR2 SVGIG (reference sequence). The CDR3 protein is CAWIWTVYLVEWETQYF. CDR3 nucleotide sequence: TGTGCCTGGATTTGGACAGTCTATCTAGTAGAGTGGGAGACCCAGTACTTC.

In its sample, this clone was seen a few times. The CDR3 here is CASSFSLTGQETQYF. CDR3 nucleotides: TGTGCCAGCAGTTTTTCGTTGACTGGGCAAGAGACCCAGTACTTC. The chain is built from TRBV27 and TRBJ2-5; D remains unclear. The germline V gene has CDR1 MNHEY and CDR2 SMNVEV (reference sequence). With 3 bases removed from V and 2 bases from J, the gap between germline ends came to 13 bases. The CDR3 is 15 amino acids.

The gene calls are TRBV9 and TRBJ2-5, with D perhaps TRBD1 or TRBD2 (5 bases each). The CDR3 runs 13 residues. Germline V gene data show CDR1 as SGDLS and CDR2 as YYNGEE. V dropped 0 bases and J dropped 3 bases, with 6 bases sitting between them. The CDR3 sequence is CASSVVGEETQYF. As DNA, the CDR3 is TGTGCCAGCAGCGTAGTGGGGGAAGAGACCCAGTACTTC.

CDR3 sequence: CASNTRGHENTIYF. The CDR3, as DNA: TGTGCCAGCAACACACGGGGACATGAAAACACCATATATTTT. The chain carries TRBV2 and TRBJ1-3, with D perhaps TRBD1 (6 bases). V was pared by 7 bases and J by 6 bases, with 16 bases between. The germline gives CDR1 SNHLY, CDR2 FYNNEI. The CDR3 contains 14 residues.

The rearrangement links TRBV7-2 to TRBJ1-2, with 8 bases lining up with TRBD1. The germline gives CDR1 SGHTA, CDR2 FQGNSA. The CDR3 loop spans 14 amino acids. The V gene end was trimmed by 6 bases and the J gene end by 2 bases; junction bases not matched to a gene: 5. The CDR3 nucleotides are TGTGCCAGCAGTCCGACAGGGGACAACTATGGCTACACCTTC. This codes for CASSPTGDNYGYTF.

This clone was detected only a few times. The chain has TRBV23-1 and TRBJ1-1; possibly TRBD1 for D (5 bases). TRBV23-1 counts as an open reading frame of uncertain function. The CDR3 sequence is 16 residues long. V was cut by 8 bases and J by 4 bases, with 23 bases left in between. The CDR3 region has the DNA TGCGCCAGCCTCGACTCCCCAAAAGTCAGGGCCACTGAAGCTTTCTTT. It translates to CASLDSPKVRATEAFF.

The rearrangement links TRBV2 to TRBJ2-7; TRBD2 aligns across 10 bases. J lost 3 bases, V lost 8 bases, and 10 bases had no gene match. Germline assignment: CDR1 SNHLY and CDR2 FYNNEI. The CDR3 spans 15 residues. The CDR3 DNA reads as TGTGCCAGCCTCCGGTCTAGCGGGGGTAGCTACGAGCAGTACTTC. Translating it yields CASLRSSGGSYEQYF.

This clone was recorded a few times. The chain has TRBV7-9 and TRBJ2-3; 7 nucleotides agree with TRBD2. CDR1 and CDR2 from the germline V gene are SEHNR and FQNEAQ (reference sequence). V lost 8 bases to trimming and J lost 5 bases; unmatched junction nucleotides: 10. The CDR3 loop spans 14 amino acids. CDR3 coding DNA: TGTGCCAGCGGCGGGACCCCGGGAGGAGATACGCAGTATTTT. Protein: CASGGTPGGDTQYF.

As to this clone: Other DNA sequences within the sample encode an identical CDR3. The chain joins TRBV7-9 to TRBJ1-5; no definite D call. The CDR3 is made up of 13 amino acids. Trimming left V 6 bases short and J 2 bases short, with 8 bases between. Germline V gene lookup returns CDR1 SEHNR and CDR2 FQNEAQ (reference sequence). DNA for the CDR3: TGTGCCAGCAGTTTCGGAGGCAATCAGCCCCAGCATTTT. Protein sequence: CASSFGGNQPQHF.

This clone has just a few counts. This rearrangement joins TRBV28 to TRBJ1-4; possible D gene TRBD1, 5 bases. CDR3 length: 15 residues. From germline, CDR1 is MDHEN and CDR2 SYDVKM. The ends were cut back, 6 bases at V and 0 bases at J, with 11 bases in the middle. The chain's CDR3 is CASRSGTPTNEKLFF. The CDR3 DNA is TGTGCCAGCAGATCCGGGACTCCAACTAATGAAAAACTGTTTTTT. Full variable domain (remainder filled in from reference TRBV28 and TRBJ1-4): DVKVTQSSRYLVKRTGEKVFLECVQDMDHENMFWYRQDPGLGLRLIYFSYDVKMKEKGDIPEGYSVSREKKERFSLILESASTNQTSMYLCASRSGTPTNEKLFFGSGTQLSVL.

This clone turned up a few times. The rearrangement links TRBV2 to TRBJ2-2; possibly TRBD1 for D (6 bases). The germline gives CDR1 SNHLY, CDR2 FYNNEI. The CDR3 consists of 15 residues. The V end was cut by 8 bases, the J end by 1 base, with 14 bases between. DNA of the CDR3: TGTGCCAGCGCACCGGGACATTTGAACACCGGGGAGCTGTTTTTT. It codes for CASAPGHLNTGELFF.

This clone was counted between two and nine times. This sequence joins TRBV18 and TRBJ2-1, with 9 nucleotides matching TRBD2. Germline V gives CDR1 KGHSH, CDR2 LQKENI. The CDR3 is made up of 15 amino acids. J was trimmed by 9 bases and V by 2 bases; bases with no gene match: 8. In DNA form, the CDR3 reads TGTGCCAGCTCACCAAGCGGGACTAGCCTCAGTGAGCAGTTCTTC. This encodes CASSPSGTSLSEQFF.

This clone was counted a few times. The chain has TRBV10-3 and TRBJ2-3; 14 bases agree with TRBD2. The germline CDR1 and CDR2 sequences are ENHRY and SYGVKD. CDR3 length: 15 residues. V lost 4 bases to trimming and J lost 4 bases; unmatched junction nucleotides: 1. As DNA, the CDR3 is TGTGCCATCAGTGGACTAGCGGGAGGGCCAGATACGCAGTATTTT. It is translated as CAISGLAGGPDTQYF.

This sequence joins TRBV18 and TRBJ2-2; D not resolved. This CDR3 has 15 amino acids. The V and J ends lost 2 bases and 1 base respectively, with 8 bases between them. Germline V lookup: CDR1 KGHSH, CDR2 LQKENI. The CDR3 region is CASSPGSGNTGELFF. In DNA form, the CDR3 reads TGTGCCAGCTCACCAGGGTCGGGGAACACCGGGGAGCTGTTTTTT.